The clone carrying this TCR beta chain was counted between two and nine times. V was clipped by 0 bases and J by 1 base; unmatched bases: 9. The CDR3 covers 19 residues. Germline V gene sequence: CDR1 SGHAT, CDR2 FQDESV (reference sequence). The PCR made use of 60 Vbeta and 13 Jbeta primers. Libraries were prepared by immunoSEQ multiplex PCR; TCRdb keeps only in-frame clonotypes and omits some of them. The top ten clones hold under 6.5% of a sample with more than 95,000 clones, about a tenth of them seen once. The data derive from a study of cytomegalovirus exposure and HLA in healthy donors. Material for sequencing was PBMCs. The chain recombines TRBV11-1 with TRBJ1-1; 12 bases fit TRBD1. The TCR sequence derives from a middle-aged man in good health and CMV-seropositive. The CDR3 loop is CASSLAGQGASTKNTEAFF. CDR3 coding DNA: TGTGCCAGCAGCTTAGCGGGACAGGGGGCTTCAACAAAGAACACTGAAGCTTTCTTT. The whole variable domain, filled in from reference TRBV11-1 and TRBJ1-1, reads EAEVAQSPRYKITEKSQAVAFWCDPISGHATLYWYRQILGQGPELLVQFQDESVVDDSQLPKDRFSAERLKGVDSTLKIQPAELGDSAMYLCASSLAGQGASTKNTEAFFGQGTRLTVV.